This paragraph reports one T cell receptor (beta chain). Its cognate antigen is unknown. This sample is drawn from a study of vaccination and CD4 T cells after COVID-19. At the level of the study: Nine or ten convalescent cases were mild and one was severe, and all had been SARS-CoV-2 positive by nasal swab PCR.

Study-wide findings and caveats: Convalescent patients had a median around 90% of post-vaccine SARS-CoV-2-reactive clones that were detected only after vaccination, not before it. SARS-CoV-2-reactive clonotypes rose nonsignificantly, with the median going from approximately 21 to 38. Spike mono-reactivity was shown by 304 of 307 vaccine-specific clones in convalescent patients.

Sequenced with the Oncomine TCR Beta short-read assay was DNA taken from cultured CD4+ T cells. TCRdb reanalysed the PCR reads using MiXCR and keeps one entry per CDR3 protein. Counted here are some 21,000 distinct CDR3 sequences, 40% to 50% occurring once; the ten biggest clones make up approximately 9%. The treatment was: 10-day PBMC culture with coronavirus spike peptide pools or control peptides (ViraFEST assay). CDR1 is SGHTA, CDR2 FQGNSA, per germline. V lost 6 bases and J 2 bases, leaving 10 bases between the germline ends. The CDR3 covers 14 residues. This TCR was recovered from a human donor who had recovered from COVID-19. The sample was CD4+ T cells from blood, cultured in vitro. This chain joins TRBV7-2 and TRBJ2-2; D is possibly TRBD1 (5 bases). This CDR3 reads CASRAGHNTGELFF. The DNA of the CDR3 is TGTGCCAGCAGGGCAGGGCATAACACCGGGGAGCTGTTTTTT.